These 14 T cell receptor beta chains were sequenced from one sample in a study of T cell changes during pregnancy in multiple sclerosis. Profiled with immunoSEQ multiplex PCR; TCRdb holds only in-frame clones, not every one. The table includes 85,000 to 130,000 clones, about 89% detected once. Sample: peripheral blood, taken before pregnancy. These receptors originate from a female donor with multiple sclerosis, enrolled in a pregnancy study.

The chain links TRBV11-2 to TRBJ2-2; 10 bases match TRBD2. Germline values: CDR1 SGHAT, CDR2 FQNNGV. The CDR3 length is 14 residues. With V trimmed by 8 bases and J by 4 bases, 4 bases remained unmatched. The CDR3 DNA follows: TGTGCCAGCGGCATAGCGGGGGGCACCGGGGAGCTGTTTTTT. Its translation: CASGIAGGTGELFF.

The chain joins TRBV19 to TRBJ1-1; TRBD1 aligns across 7 bases. The CDR3 contains 13 residues. Looked up from germline, CDR1 is LNHDA and CDR2 is SQIVND (reference sequence). With 10 bases clipped from V and 3 bases from J, the junction kept 8 bases outside the gene matches. This CDR3 reads CATSGQLYTEAFF. In nucleotides, the CDR3 is TGTGCCACCTCGGGACAGCTTTACACTGAAGCTTTCTTT.

The rearrangement links TRBV9 to TRBJ1-6, with 7 bases fitting TRBD1. This CDR3 has 14 amino acids. Trimming took 0 bases from V and 8 from J; bases not matched to a gene: 2. The germline CDR1 and CDR2 sequences are SGDLS and YYNGEE. The CDR3 nucleotides read TGTGCCAGCAGCGTAGACAGGGGAGATTCACCCCTCCACTTT. Protein product: CASSVDRGDSPLHF.

This CDR3 reads CASSPARTGVKDTQYF. DNA for the CDR3: TGTGCCAGCTCACCAGCTAGGACAGGGGTAAAGGATACGCAGTATTTT. V is TRBV18 and J is TRBJ2-3; 9 positions match TRBD1. This CDR3 has 16 residues. From germline, CDR1 is KGHSH and CDR2 LQKENI. After removal of 2 bases from V and 6 bases from J, the junction contained 9 bases not matched to a gene.

This sequence joins TRBV28 and TRBJ2-7, with D possibly matching TRBD1 (6 bases). The CDR3 runs 13 residues. Trimming pared 7 bases from V and 2 bases from J, leaving 12 bases between. CDR1 and CDR2 from the germline V gene are MDHEN and SYDVKM. CDR3 nucleotides: TGTGCCAGCAACCCAGGGGTTGCCTACGAGCAGTACTTC. This gives the protein CASNPGVAYEQYF. Drawing the rest from reference TRBV28 and TRBJ2-7, the complete variable domain is DVKVTQSSRYLVKRTGEKVFLECVQDMDHENMFWYRQDPGLGLRLIYFSYDVKMKEKGDIPEGYSVSREKKERFSLILESASTNQTSMYLCASNPGVAYEQYFGPGTRLTVT.

The rearrangement links TRBV9 to TRBJ1-4, with D possibly matching TRBD1 (5 bases). CDR3 size: 15 residues. Germline V gene sequence: CDR1 SGDLS, CDR2 YYNGEE. The V gene lost 4 bases and the J gene lost 5 bases, with 15 bases spanning the gap. CDR3 amino acids: CASSLSQAPNEKLFF. The CDR3 region has the DNA TGTGCCAGCAGCTTATCACAGGCCCCGAATGAAAAACTGTTTTTT.

This clone was recorded once. The chain recombines TRBV10-3 with TRBJ1-2; 9 positions match TRBD1. Germline V gene lookup returns CDR1 ENHRY and CDR2 SYGVKD. The CDR3 spans 14 residues. V was clipped by 3 bases and J by 5 bases; unmatched bases: 4. CDR3 coding DNA: TGTGCCATCAGTGATTCGGGACAGGGATATGGCTACACCTTC. Translating gives CAISDSGQGYGYTF.

The chain recombines TRBV18 with TRBJ2-7, with 11 bases matching TRBD2. Germline V gene data show CDR1 as KGHSH and CDR2 as LQKENI. After removal of 2 bases from V and 4 bases from J, the junction contained 1 base not matched to a gene. The CDR3 contains 14 residues. CDR3 amino acids: CASSPGTSGYEQYF. CDR3 bases: TGTGCCAGCTCACCAGGGACTAGCGGTTACGAGCAGTACTTC. Together with reference TRBV18 and TRBJ2-7, the CDR3 gives the full variable domain: NAGVMQNPRHLVRRRGQEARLRCSPMKGHSHVYWYRQLPEEGLKFMVYLQKENIIDESGMPKERFSAEFPKEGPSILRIQQVVRGDSAAYFCASSPGTSGYEQYFGPGTRLTVT.

The CDR3 region has the DNA TGTGCCAGCAGTGATCCCCAAACTAGCGGGAGACTCGGTGTTCAGTTCTTC. It encodes CASSDPQTSGRLGVQFF. V usage is TRBV6-1 and J usage is TRBJ2-1, with 11 positions matching TRBD2. Germline lookup yields CDR1 MNHNS and CDR2 SASEGT. There are 17 residues in the CDR3. V lost 3 bases and J lost 13; bases outside the gene matches: 17.

The V and J genes are TRBV5-4 and TRBJ2-1; 8 nucleotides agree with TRBD2. Germline V gene lookup returns CDR1 SGHNT and CDR2 YYREEE (reference sequence). This CDR3 has 19 amino acids. V was pared by 5 bases and J by 0 bases, with 16 bases of the junction left unmatched. The CDR3 region has the DNA TGTGCCAGCAGACCCCCCCCCGGTGCTAGCGGGCCCTCCTACAATGAGCAGTTCTTC. Encoded protein: CASRPPPGASGPSYNEQFF.

The V and J genes are TRBV6-1 and TRBJ2-7; 14 bases agree with TRBD2. J was trimmed by 3 bases and V by 6 bases; bases with no gene match: 4. There are 15 residues in the CDR3. The germline V gene has CDR1 MNHNS and CDR2 SASEGT. CDR3 nucleotide sequence: TGTGCCAGCAGGGGGACTAGCGGGAGTATCTACGAGCAGTACTTC. It yields the protein CASRGTSGSIYEQYF.

The J gene is TRBJ2-3, the V gene TRBV29-1; tentative D call: TRBD1 (6 bases). The CDR3 sequence is 14 residues long. The V end was cut by 6 bases, the J end by 0 bases, with 13 bases between. Germline CDR1 is SQVTM and CDR2 is ANQGSEA. The CDR3 bases are TGCAGCGTAGCCGGACAGCTGAGCACAGATACGCAGTATTTT. Its translation is CSVAGQLSTDTQYF.

The V call is TRBV19, the J call TRBJ2-6; D gene unclear. Germline CDR1 LNHDA, CDR2 SQIVND (reference sequence). The V gene lost 6 bases and the J gene lost 0 bases, with 6 bases spanning the gap. The CDR3 runs 14 residues. The CDR3 loop is CASRSRSGANVLTF. In DNA, the CDR3 is TGTGCCAGTAGGTCGCGCTCTGGGGCCAACGTCCTGACTTTC.

This rearrangement joins TRBV28 to TRBJ2-7; D is possibly TRBD2 (6 bases). The CDR3 loop spans 16 amino acids. The germline CDR1 and CDR2 sequences are MDHEN and SYDVKM. Trimming cost V 6 bases and J 1 base, with 19 bases left between them. The chain's CDR3 is CASSKSGAIGSYEQYF. In DNA, the CDR3 is TGTGCCAGCAGCAAATCGGGAGCGATCGGGTCCTACGAGCAGTACTTC.